The entry below gives a single T cell receptor (beta chain) sequence along with its context. This specimen comes from a study of beta chain features in type 1 diabetes. Across the whole study: The examined sorted cells totaled 110 million or so across samples.

Reverse transcription of all isolated RNA meant that expressed TCRB transcripts were sequenced. The protocol was immunoSEQ multiplex PCR, while the TCRdb copy is restricted to in-frame clones and leaves out a portion. The sample shows approximately 300,000 clones, 11% of them seen only once. Trimming took 3 bases from V and 7 from J; bases not matched to a gene: 6. The CDR3 sequence is 16 residues long. Germline values: CDR1 LGHNT, CDR2 FRNRAP. The chain is built from TRBV12-5 and TRBJ2-1; 13 bases are shared with TRBD2. Material for sequencing was naive CD4+ T cells from blood. The sequence was obtained from a woman aged 25 to 39 in good health. Here the CDR3 reads CASGFSTSGRGNEQFF. The DNA for the CDR3 is TGTGCTAGTGGTTTCTCCACTAGCGGGAGGGGGAATGAGCAGTTCTTC. The whole variable domain, filled in from reference TRBV12-5 and TRBJ2-1, reads DARVTQTPRHKVTEMGQEVTMRCQPILGHNTVFWYRQTMMQGLELLAYFRNRAPLDDSGMPKDRFSAEMPDATLATLKIQPSEPRDSAVYFCASGFSTSGRGNEQFFGPGTRLTVL.